This TCR beta chain derives from a study of T cells in Graves' hyperthyroidism and ophthalmopathy. Points from the study as a whole: A model of 13 V-J pairs discriminated ophthalmopathy from stable hyperthyroidism.

With regard to this clonotype: Its antigen is not identified.

Per the germline V gene, CDR1 is DFQATT and CDR2 is SNEGSKA (reference sequence). Trimming removed 3 bases from V and 5 bases from J, with 9 bases in between. This CDR3 is 12 amino acids long. Exclusions: uncontrolled infection, other autoimmune disease, pregnancy, lactation. TCR beta CDR3 region amplification was performed from RNA transcripts. HTBI primers were used for first-round RT-PCR of the TCR CDR3. TCRdb processed the multiplex PCR reads anew with MiXCR; each CDR3 protein has one entry. The data contain about 600,000 distinct CDR3 sequences, 14% of them singletons. The receptor comes from a woman aged 18-29 years with Graves' ophthalmopathy. The chain carries TRBV20-1 and TRBJ2-3, with D perhaps being TRBD1 or TRBD2 (5 bases each). The sequenced sample was blood. CDR3 bases: TGCAGTGCTAGGGGGACGGGAGATACGCAGTATTTT. It yields the protein CSARGTGDTQYF.